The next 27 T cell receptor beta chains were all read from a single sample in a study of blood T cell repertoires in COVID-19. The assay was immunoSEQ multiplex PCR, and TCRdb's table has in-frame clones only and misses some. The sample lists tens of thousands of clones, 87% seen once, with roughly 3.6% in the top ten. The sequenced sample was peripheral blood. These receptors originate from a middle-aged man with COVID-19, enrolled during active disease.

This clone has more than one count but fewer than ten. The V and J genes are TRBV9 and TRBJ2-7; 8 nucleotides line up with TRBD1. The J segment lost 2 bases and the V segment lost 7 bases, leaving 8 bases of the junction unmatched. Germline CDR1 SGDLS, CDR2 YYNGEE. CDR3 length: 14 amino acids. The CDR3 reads CASGTDRGTYEQYF. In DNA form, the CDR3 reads TGTGCCAGCGGAACCGACAGGGGAACCTACGAGCAGTACTTC.

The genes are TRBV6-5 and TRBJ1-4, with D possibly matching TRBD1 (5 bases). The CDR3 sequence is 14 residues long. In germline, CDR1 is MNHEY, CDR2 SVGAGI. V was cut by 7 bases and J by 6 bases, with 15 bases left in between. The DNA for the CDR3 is TGTGCCAGCAAGGAGGGGCCTGGGGATGAAAAACTGTTTTTT. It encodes CASKEGPGDEKLFF.

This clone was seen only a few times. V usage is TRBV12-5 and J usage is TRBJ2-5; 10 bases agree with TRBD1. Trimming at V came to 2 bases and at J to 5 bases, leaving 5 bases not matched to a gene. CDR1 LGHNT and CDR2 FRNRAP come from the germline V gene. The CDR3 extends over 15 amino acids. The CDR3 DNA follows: TGTGCTAGTGGTTTGTCGGACAGGGGGTGGGAGACCCAGTACTTC. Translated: CASGLSDRGWETQYF.

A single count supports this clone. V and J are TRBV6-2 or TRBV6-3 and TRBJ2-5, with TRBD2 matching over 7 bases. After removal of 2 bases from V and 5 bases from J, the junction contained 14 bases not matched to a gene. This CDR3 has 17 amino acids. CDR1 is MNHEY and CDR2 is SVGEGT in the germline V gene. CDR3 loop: CASSYLAKRDASETQYF. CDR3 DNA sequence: TGTGCCAGCAGTTACCTCGCAAAGCGGGACGCCAGCGAGACCCAGTACTTC.

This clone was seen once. CDR3 in amino acids: CASSFAGVLAYEQYF. CDR3 bases: TGTGCCAGCAGTTTTGCAGGGGTTCTGGCCTACGAGCAGTACTTC. The V call is TRBV28, the J call TRBJ2-7; perhaps TRBD1 as D (6 bases). The V end lost 3 bases, the J end lost 2 bases, and 14 bases lay between the germline ends. This CDR3 has 15 residues. In germline, CDR1 is MDHEN, CDR2 SYDVKM.

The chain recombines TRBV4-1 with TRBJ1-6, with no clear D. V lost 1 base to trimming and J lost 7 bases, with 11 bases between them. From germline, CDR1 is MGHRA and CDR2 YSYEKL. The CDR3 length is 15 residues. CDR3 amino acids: CASSQAAGTNSPLHF. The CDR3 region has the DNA TGCGCCAGCAGCCAAGCGGCAGGAACCAATTCACCCCTCCACTTT.

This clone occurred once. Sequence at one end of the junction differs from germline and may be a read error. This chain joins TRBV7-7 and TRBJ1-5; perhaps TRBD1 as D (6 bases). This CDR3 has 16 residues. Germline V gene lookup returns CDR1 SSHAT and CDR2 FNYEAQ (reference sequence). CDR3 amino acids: CASSPKGVGGVQPQHF. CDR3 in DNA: TGTGCTAGCAGTCCAAAGGGAGTAGGGGGAGTTCAGCCCCAGCATTTT.

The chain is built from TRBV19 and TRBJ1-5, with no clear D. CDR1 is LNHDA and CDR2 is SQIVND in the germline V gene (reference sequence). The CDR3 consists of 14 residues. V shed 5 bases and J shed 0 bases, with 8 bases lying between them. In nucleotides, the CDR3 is TGTGCCAGTAGTCCGCCCTATAGCAATCAGCCCCAGCATTTT. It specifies CASSPPYSNQPQHF.

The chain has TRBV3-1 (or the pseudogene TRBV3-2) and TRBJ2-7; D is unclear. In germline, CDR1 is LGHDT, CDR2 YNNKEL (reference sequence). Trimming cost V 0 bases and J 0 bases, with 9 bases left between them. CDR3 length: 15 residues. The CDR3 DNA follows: TGTGCCAGCAGCCAAGACGCACGGTTCTCCTACGAGCAGTACTTC. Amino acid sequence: CASSQDARFSYEQYF.

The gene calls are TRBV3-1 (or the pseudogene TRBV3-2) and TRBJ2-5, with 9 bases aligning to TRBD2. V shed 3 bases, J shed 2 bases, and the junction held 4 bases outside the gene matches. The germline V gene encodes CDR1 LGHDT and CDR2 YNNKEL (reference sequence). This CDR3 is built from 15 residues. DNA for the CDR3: TGTGCCAGCAGCCAGGCTAGCGGGGCTCAAGAGACCCAGTACTTC. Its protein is CASSQASGAQETQYF.

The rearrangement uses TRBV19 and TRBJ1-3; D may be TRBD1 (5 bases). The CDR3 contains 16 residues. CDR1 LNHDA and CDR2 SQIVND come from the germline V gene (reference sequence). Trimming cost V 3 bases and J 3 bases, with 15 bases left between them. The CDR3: CASSIGGVAGGNTIYF. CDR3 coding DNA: TGTGCCAGTAGTATCGGAGGGGTGGCCGGTGGAAACACCATATATTTT.

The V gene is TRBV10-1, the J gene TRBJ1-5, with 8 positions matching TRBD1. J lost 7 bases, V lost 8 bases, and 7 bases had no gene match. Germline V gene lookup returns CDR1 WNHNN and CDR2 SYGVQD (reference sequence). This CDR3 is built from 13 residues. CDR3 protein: CASSTGAGQPQHF. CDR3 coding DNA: TGCGCCAGCTCGACAGGGGCAGGACAGCCCCAGCATTTT.

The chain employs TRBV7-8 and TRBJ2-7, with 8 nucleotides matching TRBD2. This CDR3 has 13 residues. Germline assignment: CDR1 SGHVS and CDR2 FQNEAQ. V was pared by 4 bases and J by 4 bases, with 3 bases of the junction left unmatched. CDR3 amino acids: CASSYLAGYEQYF. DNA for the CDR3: TGTGCCAGCAGCTACCTAGCGGGTTACGAGCAGTACTTC. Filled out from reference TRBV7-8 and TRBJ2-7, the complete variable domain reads GAGVSQSPRYKVAKRGQDVALRCDPISGHVSLFWYQQALGQGPEFLTYFQNEAQLDKSGLPSDRFFAERPEGSVSTLKIQRTQQEDSAVYLCASSYLAGYEQYFGPGTRLTVT.

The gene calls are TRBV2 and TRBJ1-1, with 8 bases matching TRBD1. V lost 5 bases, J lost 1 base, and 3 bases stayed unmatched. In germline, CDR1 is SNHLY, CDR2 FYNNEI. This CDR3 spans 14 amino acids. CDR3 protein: CASSFGQGNTEAFF. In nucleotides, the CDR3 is TGTGCCAGCAGTTTCGGACAGGGGAACACTGAAGCTTTCTTT.

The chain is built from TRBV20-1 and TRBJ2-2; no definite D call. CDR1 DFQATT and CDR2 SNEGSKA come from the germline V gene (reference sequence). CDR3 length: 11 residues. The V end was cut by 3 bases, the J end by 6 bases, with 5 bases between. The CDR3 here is CSASISGELFF. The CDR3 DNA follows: TGCAGTGCTAGTATCTCCGGGGAGCTGTTTTTT.

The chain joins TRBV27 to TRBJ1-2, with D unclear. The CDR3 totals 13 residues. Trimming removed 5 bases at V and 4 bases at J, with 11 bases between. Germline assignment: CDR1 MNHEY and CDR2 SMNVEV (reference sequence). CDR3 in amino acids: CASSQRGGYGYTF. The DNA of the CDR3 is TGTGCCAGCAGTCAACGGGGAGGCTATGGCTACACCTTC.

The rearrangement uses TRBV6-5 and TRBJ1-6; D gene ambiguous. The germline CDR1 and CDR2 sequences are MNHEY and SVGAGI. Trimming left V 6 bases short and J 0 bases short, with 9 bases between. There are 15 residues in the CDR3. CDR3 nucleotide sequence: TGTGCCAGCAGGCGGGGAAGCTCCTATAATTCACCCCTCCACTTT. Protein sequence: CASRRGSSYNSPLHF.

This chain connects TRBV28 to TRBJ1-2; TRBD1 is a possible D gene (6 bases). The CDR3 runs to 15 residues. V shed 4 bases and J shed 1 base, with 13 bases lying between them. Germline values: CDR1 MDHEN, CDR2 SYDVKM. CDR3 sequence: CASSSLEGDNYGYTF. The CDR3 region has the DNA TGTGCCAGCAGTTCGCTAGAGGGGGATAACTATGGCTACACCTTC.

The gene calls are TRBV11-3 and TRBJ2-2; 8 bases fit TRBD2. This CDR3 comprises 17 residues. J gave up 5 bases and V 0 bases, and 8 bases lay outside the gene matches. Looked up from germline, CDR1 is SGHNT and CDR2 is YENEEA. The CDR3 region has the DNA TGTGCCAGCAGCTTAGATTCCCTAGCGGGTAAAACCGGGGAGCTGTTTTTT. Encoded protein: CASSLDSLAGKTGELFF.

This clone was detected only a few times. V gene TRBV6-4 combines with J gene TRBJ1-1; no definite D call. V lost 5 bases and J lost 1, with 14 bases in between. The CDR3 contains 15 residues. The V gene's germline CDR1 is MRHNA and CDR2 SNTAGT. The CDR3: CASSFPRLSNTEAFF. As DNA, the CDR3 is TGTGCCAGCAGTTTCCCGAGGCTCTCGAACACTGAAGCTTTCTTT.

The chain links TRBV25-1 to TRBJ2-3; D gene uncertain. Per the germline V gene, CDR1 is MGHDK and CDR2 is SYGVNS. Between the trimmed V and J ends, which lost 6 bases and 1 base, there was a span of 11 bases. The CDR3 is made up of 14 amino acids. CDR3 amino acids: CASRTAAGTDTQYF. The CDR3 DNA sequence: TGTGCCAGCAGGACCGCGGCGGGCACAGATACGCAGTATTTT. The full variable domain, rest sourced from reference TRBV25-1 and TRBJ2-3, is EADIYQTPRYLVIGTGKKITLECSQTMGHDKMYWYQQDPGMELHLIHYSYGVNSTEKGDLSSESTVSRIRTEHFPLTLESARPSHTSQYLCASRTAAGTDTQYFGPGTRLTVL.

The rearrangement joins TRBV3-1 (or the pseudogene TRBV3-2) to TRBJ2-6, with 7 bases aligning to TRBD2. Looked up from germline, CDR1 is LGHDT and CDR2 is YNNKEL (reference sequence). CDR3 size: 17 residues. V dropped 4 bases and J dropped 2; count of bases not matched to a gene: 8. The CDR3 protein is CASSLGGGSAGANVLTF. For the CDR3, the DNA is TGTGCCAGCAGCCTGGGGGGAGGGTCAGCTGGGGCCAACGTCCTGACTTTC.

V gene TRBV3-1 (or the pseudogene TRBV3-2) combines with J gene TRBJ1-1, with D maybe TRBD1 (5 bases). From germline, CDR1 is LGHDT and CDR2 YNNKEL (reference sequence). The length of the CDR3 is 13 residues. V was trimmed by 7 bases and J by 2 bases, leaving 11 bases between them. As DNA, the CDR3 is TGTGCCAGCACCCGACAGCTTAACACTGAAGCTTTCTTT. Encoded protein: CASTRQLNTEAFF.

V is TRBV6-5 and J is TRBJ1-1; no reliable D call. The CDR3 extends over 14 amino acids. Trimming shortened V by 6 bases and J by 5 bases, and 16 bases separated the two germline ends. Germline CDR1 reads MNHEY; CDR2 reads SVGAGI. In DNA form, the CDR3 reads TGTGCCAGCAGGGACGGACTACGTTCGACTGAAGCTTTCTTT. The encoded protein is CASRDGLRSTEAFF.

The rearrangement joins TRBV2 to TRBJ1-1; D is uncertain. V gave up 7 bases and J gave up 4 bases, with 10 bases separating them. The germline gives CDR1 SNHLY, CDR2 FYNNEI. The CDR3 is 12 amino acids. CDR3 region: CASIRQVTEAFF. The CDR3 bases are TGTGCCAGCATACGGCAGGTCACTGAAGCTTTCTTT.

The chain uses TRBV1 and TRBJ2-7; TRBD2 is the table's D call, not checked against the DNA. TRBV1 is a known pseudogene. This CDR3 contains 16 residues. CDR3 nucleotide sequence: TGCACCAGCAGCCAGAACCTCGGGGGGACCTCCTACGAGCAGTACTTC. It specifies CTSSQNLGGTSYEQYF.

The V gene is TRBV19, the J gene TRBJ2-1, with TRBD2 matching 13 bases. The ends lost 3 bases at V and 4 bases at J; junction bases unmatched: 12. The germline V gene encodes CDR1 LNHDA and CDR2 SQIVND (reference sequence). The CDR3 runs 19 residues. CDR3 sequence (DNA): TGTGCCAGTAGTATCGGACTAGCGGGGGCCCTACCCATGTACAATGAGCAGTTCTTC. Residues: CASSIGLAGALPMYNEQFF.